The 9 T cell receptor beta chains in this list originate from one sample, sequenced in a study of blood T cell repertoires in COVID-19. The assay was immunoSEQ multiplex PCR, and TCRdb's table has in-frame clones only and misses some. The sample lists 130,000 to 150,000 clones; roughly 89% were seen once. The material sequenced was peripheral blood. The source of these receptors is a woman between 40 and 50 years old with acute or convalescent COVID-19.

The J gene is TRBJ1-5, the V gene TRBV6-6; TRBD1 is a possible D gene (5 bases). The ends were cut back, 4 bases at V and 7 bases at J, with 14 bases in the middle. The germline V gene encodes CDR1 MNHNY and CDR2 SVGAGI (reference sequence). The CDR3 loop spans 14 amino acids. The CDR3 loop is CASSSTLQAQPQHF. The CDR3 bases are TGTGCCAGCAGTTCTACATTACAGGCACAGCCCCAGCATTTT.

V gene TRBV30 combines with J gene TRBJ2-2; 8 nucleotides agree with TRBD2. The junction had 3 bases not matched to a gene; V was cut back by 0 bases and J by 6 bases. The CDR3 runs to 14 residues. Germline V gives CDR1 GTSNPN, CDR2 SVGIG (reference sequence). For the CDR3, the DNA is TGTGCCTGGAGTGTGACTAGCGTGGCCGGGGAGCTGTTTTTT. Protein product: CAWSVTSVAGELFF.

The chain carries TRBV5-6 and TRBJ1-3, with unresolved D. V was trimmed by 2 bases and J by 2 bases, leaving 14 bases between them. Germline loops: CDR1 SGHDT, CDR2 YYEEEE. There are 16 residues in the CDR3. The CDR3 DNA is TGTGCCAGCAGCTTAACCGGGATCGTTGCTGGAAACACCATATATTTT. This gives the protein CASSLTGIVAGNTIYF.

This rearrangement joins TRBV4-3 to TRBJ2-1; a weak D match, TRBD1 (6 bases). CDR3 size: 14 residues. Germline CDR1 and CDR2: LGHNA and YSLEER. The V gene lost 0 bases and the J gene lost 10 bases, with 13 bases spanning the gap. The CDR3 is CASSQDFRGGEQFF. The CDR3 bases are TGCGCCAGCAGCCAAGATTTCAGGGGCGGGGAGCAGTTCTTC.

The V and J genes are TRBV18 and TRBJ2-1, with 9 bases identical to TRBD2. V lost 0 bases and J lost 6; bases outside the gene matches: 9. Germline CDR1 reads KGHSH; CDR2 reads LQKENI. The CDR3 totals 17 residues. The CDR3 DNA reads TGTGCCAGCTCACCACCGATAGCGGGAGTAAGTTTCAATGAGCAGTTCTTC. Encoded protein: CASSPPIAGVSFNEQFF.

The chain employs TRBV7-9 and TRBJ1-5; D not resolved. CDR1 SEHNR and CDR2 FQNEAQ come from the germline V gene (reference sequence). The CDR3 spans 17 residues. Trimming pared 1 base from V and 0 bases from J, leaving 13 bases between. CDR3 nucleotides: TGTGCCAGCAGCTTAGTGGGCGGGGTGGTTAGCAATCAGCCCCAGCATTTT. This sequence encodes CASSLVGGVVSNQPQHF.

The V call is TRBV27, the J call TRBJ1-1, with 8 bases identical to TRBD1. CDR3 length equals 14 residues. Trimming took 3 bases from V and 2 from J; bases not matched to a gene: 2. Germline V gene sequence: CDR1 MNHEY, CDR2 SMNVEV (reference sequence). CDR3 nucleotides: TGTGCCAGCAGTTTGGGACAGGCAAACACTGAAGCTTTCTTT. Residues: CASSLGQANTEAFF.

The J gene is TRBJ2-7, the V gene TRBV9; 7 bases are shared with TRBD2. V was pared by 7 bases and J by 5 bases, with 3 bases of the junction left unmatched. This CDR3 is built from 11 residues. Germline V lookup: CDR1 SGDLS, CDR2 YYNGEE. The CDR3 sequence: CASGRDDEQYF. The CDR3 nucleotides read TGTGCCAGCGGGAGGGATGACGAGCAGTACTTC.

The genes are TRBV27 and TRBJ2-2; 12 bases line up with TRBD2. Germline assignment: CDR1 MNHEY and CDR2 SMNVEV (reference sequence). The V gene end was trimmed by 7 bases and the J gene end by 7 bases; junction bases not matched to a gene: 10. The CDR3 runs 16 residues. The CDR3 reads CASMISRTSGIGELFF. CDR3 bases: TGTGCCAGCATGATCTCCAGGACTAGCGGGATCGGGGAGCTGTTTTTT.